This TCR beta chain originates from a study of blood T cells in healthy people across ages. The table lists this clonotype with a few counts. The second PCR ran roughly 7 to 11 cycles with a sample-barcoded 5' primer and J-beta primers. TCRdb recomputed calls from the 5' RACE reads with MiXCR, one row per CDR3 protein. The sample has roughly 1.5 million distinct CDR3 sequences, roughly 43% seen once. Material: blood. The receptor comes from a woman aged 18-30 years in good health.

CDR3 coding DNA: TGTGCCAGCAGTGCGGGAGTCTATAACGAGCAGTACTTC. Translating it yields CASSAGVYNEQYF. This chain links TRBV27 with TRBJ2-7, with 7 bases lining up with TRBD2. V lost 5 bases, J lost 5 bases, and 6 bases stayed unmatched. This CDR3 comprises 13 residues. Looked up from germline, CDR1 is MNHEY and CDR2 is SMNVEV (reference sequence).